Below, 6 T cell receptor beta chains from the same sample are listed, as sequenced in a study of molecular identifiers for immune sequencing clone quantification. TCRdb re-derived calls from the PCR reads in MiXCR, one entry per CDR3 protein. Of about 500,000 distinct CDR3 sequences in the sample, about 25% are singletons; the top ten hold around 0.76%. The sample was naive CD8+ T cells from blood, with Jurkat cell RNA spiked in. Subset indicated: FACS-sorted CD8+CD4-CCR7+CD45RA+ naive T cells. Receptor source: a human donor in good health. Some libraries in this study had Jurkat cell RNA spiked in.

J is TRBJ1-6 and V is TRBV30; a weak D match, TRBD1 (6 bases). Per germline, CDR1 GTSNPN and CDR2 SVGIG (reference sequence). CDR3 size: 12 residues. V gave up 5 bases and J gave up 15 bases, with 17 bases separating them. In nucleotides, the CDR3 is TGTGCCTGGTGTACAACAGGGATTTTCCTCCACTTT. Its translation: CAWCTTGIFLHF. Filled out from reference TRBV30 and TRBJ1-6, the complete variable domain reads SQTIHQWPATLVQPVGSPLSLECTVEGTSNPNLYWYRQAAGRGLQLLFYSVGIGQISSEVPQNLSASRPQDRQFILSSKKLLLSDSGFYLCAWCTTGIFLHFGNGTRLTVT.

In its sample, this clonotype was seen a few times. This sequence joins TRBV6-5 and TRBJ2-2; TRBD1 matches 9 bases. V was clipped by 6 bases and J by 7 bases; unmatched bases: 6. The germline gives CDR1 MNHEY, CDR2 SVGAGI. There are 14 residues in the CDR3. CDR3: CASRAGTGIGELFF. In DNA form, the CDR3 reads TGTGCCAGCAGGGCCGGGACAGGGATCGGGGAGCTGTTTTTT.

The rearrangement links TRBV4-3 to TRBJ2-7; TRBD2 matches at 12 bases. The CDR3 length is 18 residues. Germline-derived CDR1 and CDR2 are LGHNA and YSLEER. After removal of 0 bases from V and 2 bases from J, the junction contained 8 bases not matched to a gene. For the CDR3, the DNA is TGCGCCAGCAGCCAAGATGCTAGCGGGGGGGCCTTGGCCTACGAGCAGTACTTC. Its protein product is CASSQDASGGALAYEQYF.

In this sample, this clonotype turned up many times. DNA for the CDR3: TGTGCCAGCAGCCCGGCTGTCCCTAATTCACCCCTCCACTTT. This codes for CASSPAVPNSPLHF. J is TRBJ1-6 and V is TRBV7-9; D is uncertain. The ends were cut back, 5 bases at V and 6 bases at J, with 11 bases in the middle. Germline V gene sequence: CDR1 SEHNR, CDR2 FQNEAQ (reference sequence). CDR3 length: 14 residues.

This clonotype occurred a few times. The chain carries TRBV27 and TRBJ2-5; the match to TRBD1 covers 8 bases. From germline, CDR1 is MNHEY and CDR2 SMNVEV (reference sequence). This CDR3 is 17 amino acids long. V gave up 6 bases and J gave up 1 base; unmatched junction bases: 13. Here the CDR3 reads CASSSIPGQEPQETQYF. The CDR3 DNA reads TGTGCCAGCAGCTCTATACCGGGACAGGAACCCCAAGAGACCCAGTACTTC.

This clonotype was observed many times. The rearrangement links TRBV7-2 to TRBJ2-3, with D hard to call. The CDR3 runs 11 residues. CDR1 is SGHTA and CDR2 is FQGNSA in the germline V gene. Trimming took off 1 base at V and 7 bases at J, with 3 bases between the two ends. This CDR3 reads CASSLGYTQYF. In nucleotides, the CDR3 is TGTGCCAGCAGCTTAGGATATACGCAGTATTTT. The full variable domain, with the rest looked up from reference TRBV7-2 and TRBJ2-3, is GAGVSQSPSNKVTEKGKDVELRCDPISGHTALYWYRQSLGQGLEFLIYFQGNSAPDKSGLPSDRFSAERTGGSVSTLTIQRTQQEDSAVYLCASSLGYTQYFGPGTRLTVL.